This TCR beta chain was identified during a study of regulatory T cells in long-lasting Graves disease. General observations from the study: Accuracy was possibly reduced by small sample size.

The CDR3 is 15 amino acids. Trimming removed 0 bases at V and 4 bases at J, with 14 bases between. Per the germline V gene, CDR1 is SGHRS and CDR2 is YFSETQ. Time point: newly diagnosed GD, antithyroid drugs for less than 3 months. After RNA was extracted from PBMCs, the TCR library was made from it. Researchers made TCR beta libraries by using iRepertoire HTBI primers and running Arm-PCR on CDR3 regions. TCRdb re-called the multiplex PCR reads through MiXCR, storing one row per CDR3 protein. The table has some 340,000 distinct CDR3 sequences, 12% seen once. About this clonotype: The antigen is undetermined.

These data were also reused for a study on T cells in Graves' hyperthyroidism and ophthalmopathy. That source adds: The HTBI primer set was used in a first-round RT-PCR of the TCR CDR3. In the blood, most expanded thyroid clonotypes above 0.001 appeared as well.

The gene calls are TRBV5-1 and TRBJ2-7; a weak D match, TRBD1 (5 bases). The sequence derives from a woman under 30 with Graves disease. Sequencing was performed on peripheral blood mononuclear cells (PBMCs), taken at new diagnosis, from a patient treated with antithyroid drugs. Here the CDR3 reads CASSLGHTGRYEQYF. The CDR3, as DNA: TGCGCCAGCAGCTTGGGACATACAGGCCGATACGAGCAGTACTTC.